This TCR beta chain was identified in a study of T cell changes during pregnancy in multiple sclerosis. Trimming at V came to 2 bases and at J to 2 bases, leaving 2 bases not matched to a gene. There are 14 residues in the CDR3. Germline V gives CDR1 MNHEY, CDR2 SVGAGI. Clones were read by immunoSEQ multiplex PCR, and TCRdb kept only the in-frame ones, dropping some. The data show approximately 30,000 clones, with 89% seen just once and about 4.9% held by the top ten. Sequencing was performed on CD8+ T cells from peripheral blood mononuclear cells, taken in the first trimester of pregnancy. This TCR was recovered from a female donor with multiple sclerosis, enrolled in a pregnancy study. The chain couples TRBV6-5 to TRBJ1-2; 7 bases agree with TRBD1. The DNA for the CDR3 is TGTGCCAGCAGTTACGTGGGACAGAACTATGGCTACACCTTC. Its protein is CASSYVGQNYGYTF.